A single sample is the source of the 25 T cell receptor beta chains below, sequenced in a study of regulatory T cells in long-lasting Graves disease. As for time point: newly diagnosed GD, antithyroid drugs for less than 3 months. TCR sequences were obtained from RNA taken from PBMCs. iRepertoire HTBI primers and Arm-PCR of CDR3 regions built TCR beta libraries. TCRdb passed the multiplex PCR reads through MiXCR, listing each CDR3 protein once. The data hold about 540,000 distinct CDR3 sequences, with about 13% observed a single time. The data also belong to a second study, concerning T cells in Graves' hyperthyroidism and ophthalmopathy.

Sequencing was performed on peripheral blood mononuclear cells (PBMCs), taken at new diagnosis, from a patient treated with antithyroid drugs. These receptors were taken from a man younger than 40 with Graves disease.

This clonotype has at least ten counts. The chain carries TRBV2 and TRBJ2-7; no clear D gene. CDR1 is SNHLY, CDR2 FYNNEI, per germline. The CDR3 consists of 15 residues. Trimming shortened V by 5 bases and J by 3 bases, and 17 bases separated the two germline ends. Here the CDR3 DNA reads TGTGCCAGCAGTCGGGTCCGTGTAGGAAACTACGAGCAGTACTTC. Its protein is CASSRVRVGNYEQYF.

There are many counts of this clonotype. The chain is built from TRBV12-3 or TRBV12-4 and TRBJ2-5, with D perhaps matching TRBD2 (6 bases). This CDR3 contains 14 residues. V dropped 6 bases and J dropped 9 bases, with 20 bases sitting between them. Written as DNA, the CDR3 is TGTGCCAGCAGCAAGGGGACTGCCCCGTGGGCCCAGTACTTC. It codes for CASSKGTAPWAQYF.

This clonotype was counted many times. The chain combines TRBV12-3 or TRBV12-4 with TRBJ1-2; D not resolved. The CDR3 sequence is 12 residues long. Trimming removed 3 bases at V and 10 bases at J, with 12 bases between. CDR3 protein: CASSFGGRDYTF. The CDR3, as DNA: TGTGCCAGCAGTTTTGGCGGCAGAGACTACACCTTC.

This clonotype has only a few counts. A read error may account for a junction end that differs from germline. The V and J genes are TRBV3-1 and TRBJ2-1; D gene ambiguous. Germline V gene sequence: CDR1 LGHDT, CDR2 YNNKEL (reference sequence). The CDR3 length is 13 residues. This CDR3 reads CASSQTLDGARIF. The CDR3 DNA reads TGTGCCAGCAGCCAAACCTTAGACGGCGCCCGCATCTTC.

The chain joins TRBV28 to TRBJ2-7, with D unresolved. V was clipped by 4 bases and J by 2 bases, with 9 bases between them. CDR3 size: 13 residues. Per the germline V gene, CDR1 is MDHEN and CDR2 is SYDVKM. CDR3 nucleotide sequence: TGTGCCAGCAGTTCCTACAGCCCCTACGAGCAGTACTTC. Translating gives CASSSYSPYEQYF.

The chain has TRBV3-1 and TRBJ2-5; no firm D call. Germline V CDR1 and CDR2: LGHDT, YNNKEL (reference sequence). V was shortened by 0 bases and J by 5 bases, with 16 bases between the two germline ends. The CDR3 contains 16 residues. The CDR3 protein is CASSQDVGSQWETQYF. In nucleotides, the CDR3 is TGTGCCAGCAGCCAAGATGTGGGCTCTCAGTGGGAGACCCAGTACTTC.

This clonotype turned up a few times. Because it lacks the conserved phenylalanine or tryptophan at the end, this CDR3 is likely a read error. The rearrangement links TRBV15 to TRBJ1-5; 9 nucleotides line up with TRBD1. The CDR3 covers 17 residues. V shed 5 bases, J shed 2 bases, and the junction held 10 bases outside the gene matches. Germline V gene sequence: CDR1 LNHNV, CDR2 YYDKDF (reference sequence). CDR3 DNA: TGTGCCACCAGCTCCGACAGGGGGATGGGGGGCAATCAGCCCCAGCATTCT. Residues: CATSSDRGMGGNQPQHS.

The sample holds many counts of this clonotype. This sequence joins TRBV11-2 and TRBJ2-1; D might be TRBD2 (6 bases). Germline-derived CDR1 and CDR2 are SGHAT and FQNNGV. The CDR3 loop spans 18 amino acids. The V end was cut by 1 base, the J end by 6 bases, with 22 bases between. In DNA form, the CDR3 reads TGTGCCAGCAGCTTAGGGCCCCTTCCCGGGACTCCCCTCAATGAGCAGTTCTTC. This gives the protein CASSLGPLPGTPLNEQFF.

This clonotype was counted at least ten times. The chain employs TRBV2 and TRBJ2-7; D is unresolved. V dropped 10 bases and J dropped 0 bases, with 13 bases sitting between them. CDR1 and CDR2 (germline): SNHLY, FYNNEI. This CDR3 comprises 13 residues. The CDR3 nucleotides are TGTGCCACCTTGACGGACGCCTCCTACGAGCAGTACTTC. Amino acids: CATLTDASYEQYF.

V gene TRBV20-1 combines with J gene TRBJ1-2, with TRBD1 identical over 10 bases. CDR3 length: 13 amino acids. Germline CDR1 and CDR2: DFQATT and SNEGSKA (reference sequence). Trimming cost V 6 bases and J 5 bases; bases outside gene matches: 6. The CDR3 loop reads CSAGDRGGYGYTF. Written as DNA, the CDR3 is TGCAGTGCGGGGGACAGGGGCGGGTATGGCTACACCTTC.

This clonotype was detected many times. This chain links TRBV28 with TRBJ2-2; the D gene is possibly TRBD2 (7 bases). The CDR3 runs 14 residues. Trimming removed 7 bases at V and 5 bases at J, with 14 bases between. Per germline, CDR1 MDHEN and CDR2 SYDVKM. CDR3 in DNA: TGTGCCAGCATGGGGGGGGGGCGTACCGGGGAGCTGTTTTTT. It codes for CASMGGGRTGELFF.

CDR3 nucleotides: TGCAGTGCTAGAGATCGACTAGCGGGACCCAGCTCCTACAATGAGCAGTTCTTC. Amino acid sequence: CSARDRLAGPSSYNEQFF. This chain uses TRBV20-1 with TRBJ2-1; 11 bases match TRBD2. Germline V lookup: CDR1 DFQATT, CDR2 SNEGSKA (reference sequence). CDR3 length: 18 residues. V lost 0 bases to trimming and J lost 0 bases; unmatched junction nucleotides: 7.

This clonotype was found many times. Germline is not matched at one junction end, which may reflect a read error. The J gene is TRBJ1-1, the V gene TRBV5-1; TRBD1 matches 7 bases. From germline, CDR1 is SGHRS and CDR2 YFSETQ. The CDR3 is 14 residues long. In DNA, the CDR3 is TGTGCCAGCAGCGGGGGAGGGGGCCGGACTGAAGCTTTCTTT. Residues: CASSGGGGRTEAFF.

This clonotype was counted between two and nine times. V usage is TRBV9 and J usage is TRBJ2-2, with D uncertain. The CDR3 runs 12 residues. Germline V CDR1 and CDR2: SGDLS, YYNGEE. Trimming cost V 5 bases and J 3 bases, with 5 bases left between them. This CDR3 is CASSVDTGELFF. In nucleotides, the CDR3 is TGTGCCAGCAGTGTTGACACCGGGGAGCTGTTTTTT.

There are a few counts of this clonotype. This chain connects TRBV9 to TRBJ2-1; 7 nucleotides line up with TRBD1. Trimming at V came to 0 bases and at J to 8 bases, leaving 11 bases not matched to a gene. Looked up from germline, CDR1 is SGDLS and CDR2 is YYNGEE. The length of the CDR3 is 16 residues. In nucleotides, the CDR3 is TGTGCCAGCAGCGTAGAGGGGGCAGGGTCAGTCGATGAGCAGTTCTTC. Translating gives CASSVEGAGSVDEQFF.

The chain uses TRBV20-1 and TRBJ2-7, with D tentatively TRBD2 (6 bases). This CDR3 is built from 13 residues. Per the germline V gene, CDR1 is DFQATT and CDR2 is SNEGSKA (reference sequence). The V end lost 1 base, the J end lost 6 bases, and 13 bases lay between the germline ends. This CDR3 is CSARGYGGSEQYF. The CDR3 DNA reads TGCAGTGCTAGAGGGTACGGGGGTAGCGAGCAGTACTTC.

This clonotype was seen more than once but under ten times. The J gene is TRBJ1-1, the V gene TRBV7-9, with a tentative D call TRBD1 (6 bases). Trimming took 10 bases from V and 6 from J, leaving 18 bases between them. There are 13 residues in the CDR3. Germline V lookup: CDR1 SEHNR, CDR2 FQNEAQ (reference sequence). The CDR3 DNA reads as TGTGCCACCTCCGAACAGGGTGTGGCTGAAGCTTTCTTT. It is translated as CATSEQGVAEAFF. The variable domain in full, completed from reference TRBV7-9 and TRBJ1-1, reads DTGVSQNPRHKITKRGQNVTFRCDPISEHNRLYWYRQTLGQGPEFLTYFQNEAQLEKSRLLSDRFSAERPKGSFSTLEIQRTEQGDSAMYLCATSEQGVAEAFFGQGTRLTVV.

This clonotype was counted many times. The rearrangement uses TRBV27 and TRBJ2-5; D might be TRBD2 (6 bases). CDR3 size: 15 residues. V was clipped by 4 bases and J by 5 bases, with 17 bases between them. Looked up from germline, CDR1 is MNHEY and CDR2 is SMNVEV (reference sequence). This chain's CDR3 is CASSSSPWRVETQYF. Here the CDR3 DNA reads TGTGCCAGCAGTTCATCCCCTTGGAGGGTCGAGACCCAGTACTTC.

This clonotype was detected ten times or more. The chain couples TRBV11-2 to TRBJ2-7, with 11 nucleotides matching TRBD1. J was trimmed by 6 bases and V by 3 bases; bases with no gene match: 10. CDR3 length: 16 residues. Germline lookup yields CDR1 SGHAT and CDR2 FQNNGV. Here the CDR3 reads CASSLGPRTGGFEQYF. The CDR3 DNA follows: TGTGCCAGCAGCTTGGGACCCCGGACAGGGGGCTTCGAGCAGTACTTC.

The gene calls are TRBV19 and TRBJ2-5; 15 bases match TRBD2. The CDR3 length is 16 residues. With V trimmed by 4 bases and J by 5 bases, 5 bases remained unmatched. The V gene's germline CDR1 is LNHDA and CDR2 SQIVND (reference sequence). CDR3 residues: CASSTGLAGGRETQYF. In DNA form, the CDR3 reads TGTGCCAGTAGTACGGGACTAGCGGGAGGTCGGGAGACCCAGTACTTC.

The genes are TRBV2 and TRBJ2-7; D may be TRBD1 (5 bases). CDR3 length: 12 residues. Trimming shortened V by 6 bases and J by 4 bases, and 10 bases separated the two germline ends. Germline lookup yields CDR1 SNHLY and CDR2 FYNNEI. DNA of the CDR3: TGTGCCAGCAGCCGACAGACTTACGAGCAGTACTTC. The encoded protein is CASSRQTYEQYF. Supplemented by reference TRBV2 and TRBJ2-7, the full variable domain reads EPEVTQTPSHQVTQMGQEVILRCVPISNHLYFYWYRQILGQKVEFLVSFYNNEISEKSEIFDDQFSVERPDGSNFTLKIRSTKLEDSAMYFCASSRQTYEQYFGPGTRLTVT.

This rearrangement joins TRBV28 to TRBJ2-7; D is tentatively TRBD1 or TRBD2 (5 bases each). V dropped 8 bases and J dropped 2 bases, with 13 bases sitting between them. The CDR3 is 13 amino acids. Germline CDR1 and CDR2: MDHEN and SYDVKM. The CDR3 is CASGGTVPYEQYF. The CDR3 coding sequence is TGTGCCAGCGGTGGGACCGTCCCCTACGAGCAGTACTTC.

Remarks on this clonotype: This may come from a read error, since a much larger clone is one base off. This chain joins TRBV6-1 and TRBJ2-1; D might be TRBD1 (6 bases). V gave up 6 bases and J gave up 2 bases, with 14 bases separating them. Per germline, CDR1 MNHNS and CDR2 SASEGT. The CDR3 length is 15 residues. The CDR3 DNA is TGTGCCAGCAGCCCCCGACAGGTCACCTACAATGAGCAGTTCTTC. Amino acids: CASSPRQVTYNEQFF.

This clonotype has at least ten counts. The chain couples TRBV5-5 to TRBJ2-7; D not resolved. V dropped 0 bases and J dropped 1 base, with 11 bases sitting between them. Germline CDR1 is SGHKS and CDR2 is YYEKEE (reference sequence). The CDR3 sequence is 15 residues long. The CDR3 bases are TGTGCCAGCAGCTTGGGACCTTTCTTATCCTACGAGCAGTACTTC. Protein sequence: CASSLGPFLSYEQYF.

At least ten counts were recorded for this clonotype. The chain has TRBV2 and TRBJ2-3; tentatively, D is TRBD1 (6 bases). CDR1 and CDR2 from the germline V gene are SNHLY and FYNNEI. V was pared by 1 base and J by 1 base, with 9 bases between. This CDR3 spans 15 amino acids. The CDR3 region has the DNA TGTGCCAGCAGTGAAGAAGCAGGGGGCACAGATACGCAGTATTTT. Translating gives CASSEEAGGTDTQYF.